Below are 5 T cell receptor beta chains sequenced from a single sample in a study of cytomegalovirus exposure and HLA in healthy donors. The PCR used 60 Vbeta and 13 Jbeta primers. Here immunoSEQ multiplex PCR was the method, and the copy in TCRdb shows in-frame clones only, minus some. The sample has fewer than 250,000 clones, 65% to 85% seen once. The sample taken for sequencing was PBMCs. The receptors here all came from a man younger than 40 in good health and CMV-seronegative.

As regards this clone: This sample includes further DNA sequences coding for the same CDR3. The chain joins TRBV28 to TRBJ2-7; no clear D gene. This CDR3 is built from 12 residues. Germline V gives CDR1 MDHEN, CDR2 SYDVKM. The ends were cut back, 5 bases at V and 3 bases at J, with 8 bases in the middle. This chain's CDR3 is CASSPPGYEQYF. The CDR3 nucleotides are TGTGCCAGCAGTCCCCCGGGCTACGAGCAGTACTTC.

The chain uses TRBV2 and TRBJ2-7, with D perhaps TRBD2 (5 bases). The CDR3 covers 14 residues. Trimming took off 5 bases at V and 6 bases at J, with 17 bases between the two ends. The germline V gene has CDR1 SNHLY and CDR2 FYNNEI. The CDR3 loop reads CASSHDKGVSEQYF. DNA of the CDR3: TGTGCCAGCAGTCATGACAAGGGAGTGAGCGAGCAGTACTTC.

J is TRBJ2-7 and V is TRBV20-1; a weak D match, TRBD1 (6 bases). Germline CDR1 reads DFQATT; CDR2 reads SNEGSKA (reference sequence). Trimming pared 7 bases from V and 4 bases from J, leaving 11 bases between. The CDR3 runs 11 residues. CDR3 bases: TGCAGTGTTCGGGACAAATACGAGCAGTACTTC. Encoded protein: CSVRDKYEQYF.

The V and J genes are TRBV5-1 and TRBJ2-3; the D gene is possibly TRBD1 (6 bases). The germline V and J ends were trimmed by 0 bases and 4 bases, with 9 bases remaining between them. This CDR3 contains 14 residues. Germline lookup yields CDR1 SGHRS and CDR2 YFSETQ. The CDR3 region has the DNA TGCGCCAGCAGCTTGGAGACAGGACCAGATACGCAGTATTTT. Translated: CASSLETGPDTQYF.

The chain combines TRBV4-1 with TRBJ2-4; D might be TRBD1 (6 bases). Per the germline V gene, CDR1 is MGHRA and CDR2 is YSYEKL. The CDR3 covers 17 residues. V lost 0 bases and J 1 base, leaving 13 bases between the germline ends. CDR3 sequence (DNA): TGCGCCAGCAGCCAAGATGTGGGGGCCATGGCCAAAAACATTCAGTACTTC. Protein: CASSQDVGAMAKNIQYF.